These 3 T cell receptor beta chains came from one sample sequenced in a study of cytomegalovirus exposure and HLA in healthy donors. The PCR was carried out with 60 Vbeta primers and 13 Jbeta primers. Using immunoSEQ multiplex PCR, the repertoire was profiled, and TCRdb retains in-frame clones only, with some absent. The table has around 110,000 clones, roughly three quarters seen once. Specimen: PBMCs. These receptors were obtained from a man in his thirties or forties in good health and CMV-seropositive.

This chain links TRBV27 with TRBJ1-2; 9 bases line up with TRBD1. Germline values: CDR1 MNHEY, CDR2 SMNVEV (reference sequence). The J segment lost 3 bases and the V segment lost 6 bases, leaving 8 bases of the junction unmatched. The CDR3 contains 15 residues. In nucleotides, the CDR3 is TGTGCCAGCAGCGACTACAGGGGGCCGTACTATGGCTACACCTTC. As protein: CASSDYRGPYYGYTF.

The J gene is TRBJ1-5, the V gene TRBV5-8, with a weak D call TRBD1 (6 bases). The ends were cut back, 0 bases at V and 5 bases at J, with 9 bases in the middle. CDR1 and CDR2 from the germline V gene are SGHTS and YDEGEE. The CDR3 consists of 14 residues. CDR3 DNA: TGTGCCAGCAGCTTGGTTTCAGGGGATCAGCCCCAGCATTTT. Its translation: CASSLVSGDQPQHF.

The CDR3, as DNA: TGTGCCAGCAGCCTACCCCCCCGAGCGGGGGGGGAGACCCAGTACTTC. Protein sequence: CASSLPPRAGGETQYF. V usage is TRBV7-6 and J usage is TRBJ2-5, with 10 bases that match TRBD2. The ends lost 5 bases at V and 5 bases at J; junction bases unmatched: 11. Germline-derived CDR1 and CDR2 are SGHVS and FNYEAQ. This CDR3 contains 16 residues. Based on the CDR3 plus reference TRBV7-6 and TRBJ2-5, the full variable domain is GAGVSQSPRYKVTKRGQDVALRCDPISGHVSLYWYRQALGQGPEFLTYFNYEAQQDKSGLPNDRFSAERPEGSISTLTIQRTEQRDSAMYRCASSLPPRAGGETQYFGPGTRLLVL.